This T cell receptor beta chain stems from a study of radiotherapy plus CTLA-4 blockade in lung cancer. For the study at large: Objective response rate was about 19%; disease control rate, about 28%.

Patients with chemo-refractory metastatic non-small-cell lung cancer received focal radiation plus CTLA-4 blockade with ipilimumab. Profiled with immunoSEQ multiplex PCR; TCRdb holds only in-frame clones, not every one. Here the sample spans 80,000 to 100,000 clones, about 70% being singletons. General observations from the study: The study found tumor-derived TCR clones expanded in blood after radiotherapy plus ipilimumab.

V shed 5 bases, J shed 5 bases, and the junction held 9 bases outside the gene matches. This CDR3 is 16 amino acids long. Germline CDR1 KGHSH, CDR2 LQKENI. This clone was seen a few times. As yet, its antigen is unknown. This clonotype was sampled from a human donor with non-small cell lung cancer who had a partial response to radiotherapy plus ipilimumab. Some clones in this sample may be carry-over from other donors' samples. The sample consisted of peripheral blood, taken from a patient treated with radiotherapy plus ipilimumab. The genes are TRBV18 and TRBJ1-5, with 10 bases matching TRBD1. Written as DNA, the CDR3 is TGTGCCAGCTCAGCCCAAGACAGGGGGCGGGATCAGCCCCAGCATTTT. The encoded protein is CASSAQDRGRDQPQHF.